A selection of T cell receptor beta chains follows, all from one sample in a study of CD8+ T cells in alopecia areata. This table comes from immunoSEQ multiplex PCR, and its TCRdb copy is limited to in-frame clones, with some not included. The sample contains fewer than 150,000 clones, roughly two thirds of which appear only once. Sequenced input: CD4+ T cells sorted from blood. The receptors come from a human donor in good health. Both conserved end residues are part of each CDR3. The D gene is left open where the match is weak. Some rows have no size entry. The others give once, few or many, or a class for an expanded clone.

clone size: -
V gene: TRBV15
D gene: -
J gene: TRBJ1-5
CDR3 DNA: TGTGCCACCAGCAGAGTGAATCAGCCCCAGCATTTT
CDR3 protein: CATSRVNQPQHF

clone size: few
V gene: TRBV29-1
D gene: -
J gene: TRBJ2-1
CDR3 DNA: TGCAGCGTTGAAAAAGTAAGAGGGTACGGTAACAATGAGCAGTTCTTC
CDR3 protein: CSVEKVRGYGNNEQFF

clone size: -
V gene: TRBV29-1
D gene: -
J gene: TRBJ1-2
CDR3 DNA: TGCAGCGCGTACGGGGTTAACTATGGCTACACCTTC
CDR3 protein: CSAYGVNYGYTF

clone size: -
V gene: TRBV9
D gene: TRBD2
J gene: TRBJ2-7
CDR3 DNA: TGTGCCAGCAGCACGACTAGCGGCGAGCAGTACTTC
CDR3 protein: CASSTTSGEQYF

clone size: medium-sized
V gene: TRBV5-6
D gene: TRBD2
J gene: TRBJ2-3
CDR3 DNA: TGTGCCAGCAGCTTGCCTCGTCTAGCGGCTAGCACAGATACGCAGTATTTT
CDR3 protein: CASSLPRLAASTDTQYF

clone size: -
V gene: TRBV14
D gene: -
J gene: TRBJ2-7
CDR3 DNA: TGTGCCAGCAGCCGATCCCAACAGGAAAACTACGAGCAGTACTTC
CDR3 protein: CASSRSQQENYEQYF

clone size: -
V gene: TRBV2
D gene: -
J gene: TRBJ1-2
CDR3 DNA: TGTGCCAGCAGCCCGCAATCCTCCAGGGGTAAGGATGGCTACACCTTC
CDR3 protein: CASSPQSSRGKDGYTF

clone size: few
V gene: TRBV5-6
D gene: -
J gene: TRBJ1-6
CDR3 DNA: TGTGCCAGCAGCTCACCGGGGAATTCACCCCTCCACTTT
CDR3 protein: CASSSPGNSPLHF

clone size: -
V gene: TRBV6-1
D gene: TRBD1
J gene: TRBJ2-5
CDR3 DNA: TGTGCCAGCAGTGAGGACAGGGGGCGGGAGACCCAGTACTTC
CDR3 protein: CASSEDRGRETQYF

clone size: -
V gene: TRBV6-5
D gene: -
J gene: TRBJ1-6
CDR3 DNA: TGTGCCAGCAGTCCCCCGGCGAGGCCAAATTCACCCCTCCACTTT
CDR3 protein: CASSPPARPNSPLHF

clone size: -
V gene: TRBV11-3
D gene: -
J gene: TRBJ1-2
CDR3 DNA: TGTGCCAGCAGCTTAGTTCGCAGCTCCTATGGCTACACCTTC
CDR3 protein: CASSLVRSSYGYTF

clone size: once
V gene: TRBV7-8
D gene: -
J gene: TRBJ1-1
CDR3 DNA: TGTGCCAGCAGCCTACCGACCACTGAAGCTTTCTTT
CDR3 protein: CASSLPTTEAFF

clone size: once
V gene: TRBV5-1
D gene: -
J gene: TRBJ2-4
CDR3 DNA: TGCGCCAGCAGACAGGAAAACATTCAGTACTTC
CDR3 protein: CASRQENIQYF

clone size: few
V gene: TRBV29-1
D gene: -
J gene: TRBJ1-1
CDR3 DNA: TGCAGCGGATCCAGTGGGAGGTCTGAAGCTTTCTTT
CDR3 protein: CSGSSGRSEAFF

clone size: -
V gene: TRBV30
D gene: -
J gene: TRBJ1-1
CDR3 DNA: TGTGCCTGGAGTGTTGGCAGGGGGAACACTGAAGCTTTCTTT
CDR3 protein: CAWSVGRGNTEAFF

clone size: -
V gene: TRBV27
D gene: -
J gene: TRBJ1-2
CDR3 DNA: TGTGCCAGCAGTCGCGATATCAAGGACTATGGCTACACCTTC
CDR3 protein: CASSRDIKDYGYTF

clone size: -
V gene: TRBV9
D gene: -
J gene: TRBJ1-1
CDR3 DNA: TGTGCCAGCAGATTGGCCTCGGGCACTGAAGCTTTCTTT
CDR3 protein: CASRLASGTEAFF

clone size: once
V gene: TRBV9
D gene: -
J gene: TRBJ2-7
CDR3 DNA: TGTGCCAGCAGCGTAGGAGAGGGCAGCTCCTACGAGCAGTACTTC
CDR3 protein: CASSVGEGSSYEQYF

clone size: few
V gene: TRBV29-1
D gene: TRBD1
J gene: TRBJ1-5
CDR3 DNA: TGCAGCGTCATGGGGACAGGGGTTGGGAGCAATCAGCCCCAGCATTTT
CDR3 protein: CSVMGTGVGSNQPQHF

clone size: -
V gene: TRBV27
D gene: -
J gene: TRBJ2-3
CDR3 DNA: TGTGCCAGCAGTCCCAGTGGTAGCACAGATACGCAGTATTTT
CDR3 protein: CASSPSGSTDTQYF

clone size: -
V gene: TRBV29-1
D gene: -
J gene: TRBJ1-5
CDR3 DNA: TGCAGCGTGACCAGGGGAGTAGGTCAGCCCCAGCATTTT
CDR3 protein: CSVTRGVGQPQHF

clone size: few
V gene: TRBV6-6
D gene: -
J gene: TRBJ1-2
CDR3 DNA: TGTGCCAGCGCACTCTATGGCTACACCTTC
CDR3 protein: CASALYGYTF

clone size: few
V gene: TRBV19
D gene: TRBD1
J gene: TRBJ1-1
CDR3 DNA: TGTGCCAGTAGTCCCCGGGACAGCCAAACTGAAGCTTTCTTT
CDR3 protein: CASSPRDSQTEAFF